Shown below are 9 T cell receptor beta chains from a single sample sequenced in a study of breast tumors, draining lymph nodes, adjacent tissues. The lymph nodes were axillary draining lymph nodes from breast cancer patients. Each CDR3 protein is one row after TCRdb ran MiXCR on the multiplex PCR reads. In the table there are tens of thousands of distinct CDR3 sequences, approximately 28% of which are singletons. Sequencing was carried out using axillary lymph node tissue. The receptors originated from a female donor with breast cancer. Some clones in this sample may be carry-over from other donors' samples.

As concerns this clonotype: Its ends do not fully match the called genes, so a read error is possible. CDR3 in amino acids: CASSPGQRVIEKLVF. CDR3 in DNA: TGTGCCAGCAGCCCGGGACAGAGAGTTATTGAAAAACTGGTTTTT. V is TRBV11-2 and J is TRBJ1-4, with 7 bases fitting TRBD1. CDR1 and CDR2 from the germline V gene are SGHAT and FQNNGV. The CDR3 spans 15 residues.

This chain uses TRBV12-3 or TRBV12-4 with TRBJ2-7; D remains unclear. The CDR3 covers 13 residues. Trimming stripped 8 bases from V and 2 bases from J, with 13 bases between. The DNA of the CDR3 is TGTGCCAGCGGTCCCGGACCAACCTACGAGCAGTACTTC. Residues: CASGPGPTYEQYF.

This clonotype was detected many times. This chain joins TRBV6-2 or TRBV6-3 and TRBJ2-1, with 9 bases fitting TRBD1. J lost 5 bases, V lost 4 bases, and 3 bases had no gene match. The length of the CDR3 is 14 residues. Germline V lookup: CDR1 MNHEY, CDR2 SVGEGT. CDR3 sequence: CASSLDRGDNEQFF. The CDR3 DNA reads as TGTGCCAGCAGTTTGGACAGGGGAGACAATGAGCAGTTCTTC.

This clonotype has ten or more counts. The chain has TRBV11-2 and TRBJ2-5, with D hard to call. Looked up from germline, CDR1 is SGHAT and CDR2 is FQNNGV. CDR3 length equals 11 residues. The V and J ends lost 4 bases and 4 bases respectively, with 4 bases between them. CDR3 nucleotides: TGTGCCAGCAGCTCGGTAGAGACCCAGTACTTC. This gives the protein CASSSVETQYF. Variable domain in full (rest from reference TRBV11-2 and TRBJ2-5): EAGVAQSPRYKIIEKRQSVAFWCNPISGHATLYWYQQILGQGPKLLIQFQNNGVVDDSQLPKDRFSAERLKGVDSTLKIQPAKLEDSAVYLCASSSVETQYFGPGTRLLVL.

This clonotype was observed many times. The chain uses TRBV6-2 or TRBV6-3 and TRBJ2-7; no firm D call. Trimming stripped 2 bases from V and 2 bases from J, with 7 bases between. Germline values: CDR1 MNHEY, CDR2 SVGEGT. CDR3 length: 13 residues. CDR3 sequence: CASSYDRTYEQYF. CDR3 coding DNA: TGTGCCAGCAGTTACGACCGAACCTACGAGCAGTACTTC.

At least ten counts were recorded for this clonotype. The rearrangement links TRBV3-1 to TRBJ2-1, with D perhaps TRBD2 (6 bases). This CDR3 is built from 13 residues. Germline V gene data show CDR1 as LGHDT and CDR2 as YNNKEL (reference sequence). V was pared by 4 bases and J by 8 bases, with 12 bases between. CDR3 DNA sequence: TGTGCCAGCAGCCTTCAACTAGCCCATGAGCAGTTCTTC. Its protein is CASSLQLAHEQFF.

To note about this clonotype: The germline gene is not matched at one end of the junction; a read error may be the cause. The chain has TRBV10-3 and TRBJ2-7, with 7 bases lining up with TRBD2. The CDR3 contains 14 residues. Germline assignment: CDR1 ENHRY and CDR2 SYGVKD. The CDR3 nucleotides are TGTGCCGTCAGCGGGGAGTGTGGGGAGGGCGAGCAGTACTTC. Translated, it gives CAVSGECGEGEQYF.

This clonotype was detected ten times or more. This sequence joins TRBV11-3 and TRBJ2-2, with a possible D match to TRBD1 (6 bases). The CDR3 contains 16 residues. Trimming shortened V by 5 bases and J by 0 bases, and 13 bases separated the two germline ends. The germline V gene encodes CDR1 SGHNT and CDR2 YENEEA. CDR3 sequence: CASSPQTGSNTGELFF. In nucleotides, the CDR3 is TGTGCCAGCAGCCCCCAGACAGGATCGAACACCGGGGAGCTGTTTTTT.

The chain couples TRBV28 to TRBJ2-1, with D perhaps TRBD1 or TRBD2 (5 bases each). Between the trimmed V and J ends, which lost 5 bases and 4 bases, there was a span of 15 bases. The germline gives CDR1 MDHEN, CDR2 SYDVKM. The CDR3 extends over 15 amino acids. The CDR3 coding sequence is TGTGCCAGCAGTCCTGCGACAGCGGTTTACAATGAGCAGTTCTTC. Its translation is CASSPATAVYNEQFF.